Below are 5 T cell receptor beta chains sequenced from a single sample in a study of blood T cell repertoires in COVID-19. Sequenced by immunoSEQ multiplex PCR; TCRdb stores in-frame clones only, minus some. The sample contains fewer than 150,000 clones, approximately 80% of which appear only once. The material sequenced was PBMCs or T cells enriched from blood (not recorded which). These receptors originate from a man in his fifties or sixties in a cohort exposed to, infected with or recovered from COVID-19 (not recorded which).

This sequence joins TRBV10-2 and TRBJ1-2; 7 bases line up with TRBD1. This CDR3 has 13 amino acids. V lost 6 bases and J lost 5; bases outside the gene matches: 6. CDR1 is WSHSY, CDR2 SAAADI, per germline. DNA of the CDR3: TGCGCCAGCAGCCGGGACAGCTCATATGGCTACACCTTC. Translating it yields CASSRDSSYGYTF.

The genes are TRBV6-2 or TRBV6-3 and TRBJ2-2, with a tentative D call TRBD2 (7 bases). Germline CDR1 is MNHEY and CDR2 is SVGEGT. V shed 6 bases and J shed 4 bases, with 21 bases lying between them. This CDR3 has 17 residues. The DNA of the CDR3 is TGTGCCAGCAGCCCTTCCGGGCGGGGGCTGGGCACCGGGGAGCTGTTTTTT. This translates into CASSPSGRGLGTGELFF.

This clone was picked up one time. The chain joins TRBV3-1 (or the pseudogene TRBV3-2) to TRBJ1-1; a possible D gene is TRBD1 (6 bases). The CDR3 loop spans 14 amino acids. V lost 3 bases and J 4 bases, leaving 12 bases between the germline ends. CDR1 is LGHDT and CDR2 is YNNKEL in the germline V gene (reference sequence). In DNA, the CDR3 is TGTGCCAGCAGCCACGGCGGGGGGCGCACTGAAGCTTTCTTT. Translation gives CASSHGGGRTEAFF.

This rearrangement joins TRBV11-2 to TRBJ2-3, with 7 positions matching TRBD2. After removal of 7 bases from V and 5 bases from J, the junction contained 6 bases not matched to a gene. The V gene's germline CDR1 is SGHAT and CDR2 FQNNGV. CDR3 length: 13 residues. The CDR3 nucleotides are TGTGCCAGCACGGGAGGACTGGGAGATACGCAGTATTTT. This codes for CASTGGLGDTQYF.

The V and J genes are TRBV19 and TRBJ1-1, with TRBD1 matching 10 bases. Germline V gene lookup returns CDR1 LNHDA and CDR2 SQIVND (reference sequence). Trimming removed 5 bases from V and 0 bases from J; junction bases left unmatched: 3. This CDR3 is 15 amino acids long. The CDR3 is CASSGTGALNTEAFF. As DNA, the CDR3 is TGTGCCAGTAGTGGGACAGGGGCCTTGAACACTGAAGCTTTCTTT.